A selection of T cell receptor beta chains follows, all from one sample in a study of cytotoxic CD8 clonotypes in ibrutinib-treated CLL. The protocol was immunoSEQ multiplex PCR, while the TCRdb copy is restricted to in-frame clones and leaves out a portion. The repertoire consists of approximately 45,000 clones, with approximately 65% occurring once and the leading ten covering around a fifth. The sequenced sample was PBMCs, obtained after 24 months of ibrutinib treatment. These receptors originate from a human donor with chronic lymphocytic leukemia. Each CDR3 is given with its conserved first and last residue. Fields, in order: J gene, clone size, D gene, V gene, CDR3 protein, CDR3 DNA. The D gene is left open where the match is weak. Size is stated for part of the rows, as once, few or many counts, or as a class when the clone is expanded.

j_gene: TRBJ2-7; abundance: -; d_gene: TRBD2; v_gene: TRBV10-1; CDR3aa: CASSESAGDYEQYF; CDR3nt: TGCGCCAGCAGTGAGTCGGCGGGGGACTACGAGCAGTACTTC
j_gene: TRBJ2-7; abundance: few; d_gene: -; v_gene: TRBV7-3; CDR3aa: CASSAGPGRNYEQYF; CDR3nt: TGTGCCAGCAGCGCCGGTCCGGGACGGAACTACGAGCAGTACTTC
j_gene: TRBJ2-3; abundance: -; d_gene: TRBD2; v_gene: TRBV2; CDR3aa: CASRREGPDTQYF; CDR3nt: TGTGCCAGCAGACGGGAGGGCCCAGATACGCAGTATTTT
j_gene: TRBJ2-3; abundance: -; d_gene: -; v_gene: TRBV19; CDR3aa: CASSIPRGPSTDTQYF; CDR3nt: TGTGCCAGTAGTATACCCCGGGGACCTAGCACAGATACGCAGTATTTT
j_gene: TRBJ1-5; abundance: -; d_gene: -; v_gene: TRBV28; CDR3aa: CASKSGNQPQHF; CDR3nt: TGTGCCAGCAAGAGCGGGAATCAGCCCCAGCATTTT
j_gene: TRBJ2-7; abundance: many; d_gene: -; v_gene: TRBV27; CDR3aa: CASSTHGTAYEQYF; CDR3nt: TGTGCCAGCAGTACCCACGGGACTGCATACGAGCAGTACTTC
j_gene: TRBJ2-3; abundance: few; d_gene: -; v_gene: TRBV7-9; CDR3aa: CASSLAGATDTQYF; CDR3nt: TGTGCCAGCAGCTTAGCCGGAGCCACAGATACGCAGTATTTT
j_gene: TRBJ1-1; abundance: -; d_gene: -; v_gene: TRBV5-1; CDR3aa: CASSKDPGTSRGGNTEAFF; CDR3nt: TGCGCCAGCAGCAAGGACCCGGGAACCTCCCGAGGAGGGAACACTGAAGCTTTCTTT
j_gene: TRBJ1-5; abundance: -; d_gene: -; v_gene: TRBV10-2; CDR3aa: CASSEGAGNQPQHF; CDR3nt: TGCGCCAGCAGTGAGGGGGCAGGTAATCAGCCCCAGCATTTT
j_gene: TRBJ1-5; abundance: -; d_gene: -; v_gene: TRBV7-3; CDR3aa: CASSTWGGQPQHF; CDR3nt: TGTGCCAGCAGCACCTGGGGGGGTCAGCCCCAGCATTTT
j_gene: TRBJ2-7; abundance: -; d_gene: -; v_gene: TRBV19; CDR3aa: CASSFLGSYEQYF; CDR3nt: TGTGCCAGTAGTTTTCTAGGGTCCTACGAGCAGTACTTC
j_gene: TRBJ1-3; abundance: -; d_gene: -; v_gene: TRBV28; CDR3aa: CASSLLGNTIYF; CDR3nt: TGTGCCAGCAGTTTACTGGGGAACACCATATATTTT
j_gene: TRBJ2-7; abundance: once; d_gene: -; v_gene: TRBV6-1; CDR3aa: CASSRGTVSYEQYF; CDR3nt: TGTGCCAGCAGTCGGGGGACAGTCTCCTACGAGCAGTACTTC
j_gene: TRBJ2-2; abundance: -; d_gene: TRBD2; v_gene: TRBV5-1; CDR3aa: CASSTGTIGTGELFF; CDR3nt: TGCGCCAGCTCTACCGGGACTATCGGCACCGGGGAGCTGTTTTTT
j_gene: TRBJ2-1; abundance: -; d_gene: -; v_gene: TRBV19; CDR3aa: CASSMAGYNEQFF; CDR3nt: TGTGCCAGTAGTATGGCAGGATACAATGAGCAGTTCTTC
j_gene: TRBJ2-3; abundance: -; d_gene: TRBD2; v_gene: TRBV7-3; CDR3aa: CASSALAGGRDTQYF; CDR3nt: TGTGCCAGCAGCGCCTTAGCGGGGGGCAGAGATACGCAGTATTTT
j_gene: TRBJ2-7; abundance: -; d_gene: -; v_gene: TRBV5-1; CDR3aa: CASSFYEQYF; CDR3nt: TGCGCCAGCAGCTTTTACGAGCAGTACTTC
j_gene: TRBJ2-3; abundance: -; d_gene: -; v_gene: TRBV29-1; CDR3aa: CSVSSSWGTDTQYF; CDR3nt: TGCAGCGTTTCATCGAGTTGGGGCACAGATACGCAGTATTTT
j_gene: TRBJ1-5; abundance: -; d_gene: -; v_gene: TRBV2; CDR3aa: CASSEALARDQPQHF; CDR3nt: TGTGCCAGCAGTGAAGCGCTTGCCAGGGATCAGCCCCAGCATTTT
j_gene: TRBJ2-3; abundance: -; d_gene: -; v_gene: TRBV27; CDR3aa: CASSLQGTSTDTQYF; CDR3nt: TGTGCCAGCAGTTTACAGGGAACTAGCACAGATACGCAGTATTTT
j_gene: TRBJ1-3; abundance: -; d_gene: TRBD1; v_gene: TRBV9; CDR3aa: CASGTRGTSLSGNTIYF; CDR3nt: TGTGCCAGCGGTACCAGGGGGACTTCTCTGAGTGGAAACACCATATATTTT
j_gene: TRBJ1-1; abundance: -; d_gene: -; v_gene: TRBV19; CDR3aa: CASSMGQSNTEAFF; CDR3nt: TGTGCCAGTAGTATGGGGCAATCGAACACTGAAGCTTTCTTT
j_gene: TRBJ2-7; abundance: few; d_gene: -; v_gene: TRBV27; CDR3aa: CASSLNGLLTDEQYF; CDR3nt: TGTGCCAGCAGTTTGAATGGCCTCCTGACCGACGAGCAGTACTTC
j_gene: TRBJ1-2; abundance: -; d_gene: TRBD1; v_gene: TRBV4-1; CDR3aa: CASSHYRGTNYGYTF; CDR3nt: TGCGCCAGCAGCCACTACAGGGGAACTAACTATGGCTACACCTTC
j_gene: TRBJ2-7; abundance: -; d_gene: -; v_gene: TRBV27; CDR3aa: CASRSLGGLYEQYF; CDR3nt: TGTGCCAGCAGGTCGTTGGGGGGGCTCTACGAGCAGTACTTC
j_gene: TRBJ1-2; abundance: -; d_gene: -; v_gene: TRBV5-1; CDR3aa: CASSLGGYGYTF; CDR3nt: TGCGCCAGCAGTCTAGGGGGTTATGGCTACACCTTC
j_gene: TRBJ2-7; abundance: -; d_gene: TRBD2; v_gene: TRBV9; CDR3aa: CASSASGGPLYEQYF; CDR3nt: TGTGCCAGCAGCGCCAGCGGGGGGCCCTTGTACGAGCAGTACTTC
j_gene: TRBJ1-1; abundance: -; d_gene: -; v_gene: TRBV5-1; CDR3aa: CASSETGHTNTEAFF; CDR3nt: TGCGCCAGCAGCGAAACGGGACACACGAACACTGAAGCTTTCTTT
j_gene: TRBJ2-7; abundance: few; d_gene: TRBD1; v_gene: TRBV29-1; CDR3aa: CSVGTGAYEQYF; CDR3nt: TGCAGCGTCGGGACAGGGGCCTACGAGCAGTACTTC
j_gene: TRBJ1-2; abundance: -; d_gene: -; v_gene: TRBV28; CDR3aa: CASILSGQGNYGYTF; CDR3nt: TGTGCCAGCATATTGAGCGGGCAGGGGAACTATGGCTACACCTTC
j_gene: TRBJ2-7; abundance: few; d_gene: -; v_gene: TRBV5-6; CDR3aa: CASSFIPGTTLRGTYEQYF; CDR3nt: TGTGCCAGCAGCTTTATCCCGGGGACGACTCTTCGGGGAACCTACGAGCAGTACTTC
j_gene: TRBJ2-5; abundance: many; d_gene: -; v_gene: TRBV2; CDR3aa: CASTRWVRTPGETQYF; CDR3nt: TGTGCCAGCACCCGGTGGGTCCGGACACCCGGGGAGACCCAGTACTTC
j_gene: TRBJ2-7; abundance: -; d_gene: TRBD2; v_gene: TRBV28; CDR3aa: CASSLFLAGGPGDYEQYF; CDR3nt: TGTGCCAGCAGTTTATTTCTAGCGGGAGGCCCCGGAGACTACGAGCAGTACTTC
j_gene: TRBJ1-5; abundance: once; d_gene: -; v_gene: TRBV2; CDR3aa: CASSREGLDNQPQHF; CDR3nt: TGTGCCAGCAGCCGGGAAGGGTTAGACAATCAGCCCCAGCATTTT
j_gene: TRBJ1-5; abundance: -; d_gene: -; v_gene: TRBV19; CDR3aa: CASSPNTGRSNQPQHF; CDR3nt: TGTGCCAGTAGCCCGAACACAGGGAGAAGCAATCAGCCCCAGCATTTT
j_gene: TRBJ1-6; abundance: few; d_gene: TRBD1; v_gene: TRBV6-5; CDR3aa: CASRPPGQGNSPLHF; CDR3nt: TGTGCCAGCAGGCCACCGGGACAGGGGAATTCACCCCTCCACTTT
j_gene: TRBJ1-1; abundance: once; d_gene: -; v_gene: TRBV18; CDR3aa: CASSLASGTLNTEAFF; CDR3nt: TGTGCCAGCTCACTGGCTTCCGGGACACTGAACACTGAAGCTTTCTTT
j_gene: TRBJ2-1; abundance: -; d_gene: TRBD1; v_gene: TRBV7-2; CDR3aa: CASAKGAQSYNEQFF; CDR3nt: TGTGCCAGCGCTAAGGGGGCCCAATCCTACAATGAGCAGTTCTTC
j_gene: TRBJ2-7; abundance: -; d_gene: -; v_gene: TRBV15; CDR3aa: CATSRAQPGNYEQYF; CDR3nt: TGTGCCACCAGCAGAGCCCAACCGGGGAACTACGAGCAGTACTTC
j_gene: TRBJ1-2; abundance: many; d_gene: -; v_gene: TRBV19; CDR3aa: CASSISGQYGYTF; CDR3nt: TGTGCCAGTAGTATAAGCGGGCAGTATGGCTACACCTTC
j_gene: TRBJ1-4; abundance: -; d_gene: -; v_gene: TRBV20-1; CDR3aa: CSAEGGEKLFF; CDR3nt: TGCAGTGCTGAGGGGGGCGAAAAACTGTTTTTT
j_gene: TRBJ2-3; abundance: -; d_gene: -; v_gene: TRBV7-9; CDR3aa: CASSFRFGGIGDTQYF; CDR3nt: TGTGCCAGCAGCTTTCGATTCGGCGGTATCGGAGATACGCAGTATTTT
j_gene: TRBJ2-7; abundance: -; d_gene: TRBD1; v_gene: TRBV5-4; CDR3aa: CASSSPGGNNEQYF; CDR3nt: TGTGCCAGCAGTTCCCCAGGGGGCAACAACGAGCAGTACTTC